Below, 20 T cell receptor beta chains from the same sample are listed, as sequenced in a study of blood T cell repertoires in COVID-19. Repertoires were generated with immunoSEQ multiplex PCR, while TCRdb's copy carries only in-frame clones and drops some. This table holds 200,000 to 300,000 clones, about 89% found once. The sample comprised PBMCs or T cells enriched from blood (not recorded which). These receptors all stem from a young woman who had recovered from COVID-19.

This rearrangement joins TRBV7-9 to TRBJ1-3, with no clear D. This CDR3 spans 11 amino acids. Germline V gene lookup returns CDR1 SEHNR and CDR2 FQNEAQ (reference sequence). The V end lost 5 bases, the J end lost 8 bases, and 7 bases lay between the germline ends. The CDR3 DNA sequence: TGTGCCAGCAGCCCCACTGACACCATATATTTT. Its translation is CASSPTDTIYF.

V is TRBV3-1 (or the pseudogene TRBV3-2) and J is TRBJ1-1; 7 bases line up with TRBD1. Germline CDR1 is LGHDT and CDR2 is YNNKEL (reference sequence). Trimming took 4 bases from V and 10 from J; bases not matched to a gene: 12. This CDR3 has 14 amino acids. CDR3 bases: TGTGCCAGCAGCCGCGCGGCGTCAGGGGGGACAGCTTTCTTT. It yields the protein CASSRAASGGTAFF.

The V gene is TRBV7-3, the J gene TRBJ2-3; D ambiguous. With 1 base removed from V and 2 bases from J, the gap between germline ends came to 10 bases. From germline, CDR1 is SGHTA and CDR2 FQGTGA. CDR3 length: 15 amino acids. The CDR3 DNA follows: TGTGCCAGCAGCTTAAGTGGTCACACCACAGATACGCAGTATTTT. Translated, it gives CASSLSGHTTDTQYF.

V is TRBV7-6 and J is TRBJ1-6; TRBD1 matches 9 bases. Germline V gene lookup returns CDR1 SGHVS and CDR2 FNYEAQ. V shed 4 bases, J shed 9 bases, and the junction held 7 bases outside the gene matches. The CDR3 loop spans 15 amino acids. The CDR3 here is CASSSQGAVGSPLHF. CDR3 sequence (DNA): TGTGCCAGCAGCTCACAGGGGGCTGTGGGTTCACCCCTCCACTTT.

This chain connects TRBV30 to TRBJ1-4; 8 nucleotides align to TRBD1. The V and J ends lost 3 bases and 7 bases, in that order; junction bases with no gene match: 7. CDR3 length: 14 residues. CDR1 and CDR2 (germline): GTSNPN, SVGIG (reference sequence). This CDR3 reads CAWSPGQGVEKLFF. CDR3 sequence (DNA): TGTGCCTGGAGCCCTGGACAGGGCGTTGAAAAACTGTTTTTT.

A single count supports this clone. The V and J genes are TRBV6-5 and TRBJ2-1; 11 nucleotides line up with TRBD2. CDR1 and CDR2 (germline): MNHEY, SVGAGI. V shed 7 bases and J 7 bases; nucleotides not matched to a gene: 3. There are 13 residues in the CDR3. The CDR3: CASIRTSGNEQFF. CDR3 sequence (DNA): TGTGCCAGCATCAGGACTAGCGGGAATGAGCAGTTCTTC.

J is TRBJ2-1 and V is TRBV28, with TRBD1 as a possible D gene (5 bases). The CDR3 has 16 residues. Trimming removed 8 bases from V and 0 bases from J, with 17 bases in between. The germline V gene encodes CDR1 MDHEN and CDR2 SYDVKM. The DNA of the CDR3 is TGTGCCAGCGCCCCCTCAGGGATTAGCTCCTACAATGAGCAGTTCTTC. Amino acid sequence: CASAPSGISSYNEQFF.

This clone appeared once. The chain couples TRBV10-2 to TRBJ2-1; TRBD2 might be the D (5 bases). Germline loops: CDR1 WSHSY, CDR2 SAAADI. This CDR3 has 15 amino acids. V was pared by 3 bases and J by 4 bases, with 13 bases between. The CDR3 coding sequence is TGCGCCAGCAGTGACCTTTCGGGGATTTACAATGAGCAGTTCTTC. As protein: CASSDLSGIYNEQFF.

The V and J genes are TRBV27 and TRBJ1-5; 11 positions match TRBD1. The CDR3 is made up of 14 amino acids. Trimming at V came to 2 bases and at J to 7 bases, leaving 1 base not matched to a gene. Germline assignment: CDR1 MNHEY and CDR2 SMNVEV (reference sequence). The CDR3 here is CASSLGQGAQPQHF. In nucleotides, the CDR3 is TGTGCCAGCAGTTTAGGACAGGGGGCCCAGCCCCAGCATTTT.

The chain joins TRBV4-1 to TRBJ2-1, with 9 bases lining up with TRBD1. The CDR3 consists of 17 residues. The junction had 10 bases not matched to a gene; V was cut back by 3 bases and J by 4 bases. Germline V lookup: CDR1 MGHRA, CDR2 YSYEKL. The CDR3 loop is CASSQTGTGIGYNEQFF. CDR3 sequence (DNA): TGCGCCAGCAGCCAGACCGGGACAGGGATAGGGTACAATGAGCAGTTCTTC.

This chain links TRBV4-2 with TRBJ1-1; D is uncertain. V was shortened by 6 bases and J by 5 bases, with 13 bases between the two germline ends. The CDR3 has 13 amino acids. Germline assignment: CDR1 LGHNA and CDR2 YNFKEQ. The CDR3 loop reads CASRTPISTEAFF. The DNA for the CDR3 is TGTGCCAGCAGAACCCCTATAAGTACTGAAGCTTTCTTT.

The rearrangement uses TRBV7-2 and TRBJ2-3; 8 bases are shared with TRBD2. CDR3 length equals 15 residues. Trimming at V came to 0 bases and at J to 6 bases, leaving 5 bases not matched to a gene. The germline V gene encodes CDR1 SGHTA and CDR2 FQGNSA. The CDR3 region is CASSLAGGGGDTQYF. In DNA, the CDR3 is TGTGCCAGCAGCTTAGCGGGAGGCGGGGGGGATACGCAGTATTTT.

The chain is built from TRBV4-3 and TRBJ2-3; 7 positions match TRBD2. The germline CDR1 and CDR2 sequences are LGHNA and YSLEER. The CDR3 length is 17 residues. V dropped 0 bases and J dropped 6; count of bases not matched to a gene: 12. The CDR3 protein is CASSQDYSGGSRDTQYF. CDR3 DNA: TGCGCCAGCAGCCAAGATTATTCCGGCGGGAGTCGGGATACGCAGTATTTT.

The V gene is TRBV7-2, the J gene TRBJ2-1, with TRBD2 matching 10 bases. CDR3 length: 14 amino acids. Losses at the gene ends were 5 bases for V and 8 bases for J; bases not matched to a gene: 6. In germline, CDR1 is SGHTA, CDR2 FQGNSA. The CDR3 DNA reads TGTGCCAGCAGCCCAGGACTAGCGGCAGATGAGCAGTTCTTC. It is translated as CASSPGLAADEQFF. Complete variable domain (other parts from reference TRBV7-2 and TRBJ2-1): GAGVSQSPSNKVTEKGKDVELRCDPISGHTALYWYRQSLGQGLEFLIYFQGNSAPDKSGLPSDRFSAERTGGSVSTLTIQRTQQEDSAVYLCASSPGLAADEQFFGPGTRLTVL.

The V and J genes are TRBV27 and TRBJ2-3; TRBD2 is a possible D gene (6 bases). Per the germline V gene, CDR1 is MNHEY and CDR2 is SMNVEV (reference sequence). The length of the CDR3 is 14 residues. Trimming stripped 6 bases from V and 8 bases from J, with 18 bases between. CDR3 sequence reads: CASRLGGEVVTQYF. CDR3 DNA: TGTGCCAGCAGGTTGGGGGGAGAAGTCGTTACGCAGTATTTT.

The count of this clone is one. The chain combines TRBV27 with TRBJ2-7, with 8 bases matching TRBD1. V lost 7 bases to trimming and J lost 5 bases; unmatched junction nucleotides: 1. Germline lookup yields CDR1 MNHEY and CDR2 SMNVEV (reference sequence). The CDR3 spans 11 residues. The CDR3 protein is CASNRGDEQYF. CDR3 nucleotides: TGTGCCAGCAACAGGGGGGACGAGCAGTACTTC.

This chain joins TRBV10-3 and TRBJ2-3; the match to TRBD2 covers 8 bases. The germline V gene has CDR1 ENHRY and CDR2 SYGVKD. CDR3 size: 14 residues. The V segment lost 10 bases and the J segment 2 bases; nucleotides outside the gene matches: 8. The chain's CDR3 is CATRRGLDTDTQYF. CDR3 in DNA: TGTGCCACCCGAAGGGGACTAGACACAGATACGCAGTATTTT.

The chain has TRBV5-4 and TRBJ2-3, with 11 nucleotides matching TRBD2. The CDR3 sequence is 16 residues long. The V segment lost 4 bases and the J segment 2 bases; nucleotides outside the gene matches: 6. The germline V gene has CDR1 SGHNT and CDR2 YYREEE (reference sequence). CDR3 region: CASSGGTSGFTDTQYF. The CDR3 nucleotides read TGTGCCAGCAGCGGCGGGACTAGCGGTTTCACAGATACGCAGTATTTT.

CDR3 residues: CASSPRDRTSGNTIYF. CDR3 DNA sequence: TGTGCCAGCAGTCCACGGGACAGGACCTCTGGAAACACCATATATTTT. The rearrangement joins TRBV28 to TRBJ1-3, with 8 bases aligning to TRBD1. Germline CDR1 is MDHEN and CDR2 is SYDVKM. CDR3 length equals 16 residues. The J segment lost 0 bases and the V segment lost 5 bases, leaving 6 bases of the junction unmatched.

The V call is TRBV27, the J call TRBJ1-1; D is perhaps TRBD1 (6 bases). There are 13 residues in the CDR3. V was cut by 6 bases and J by 2 bases, with 10 bases left in between. Germline CDR1 reads MNHEY; CDR2 reads SMNVEV (reference sequence). The chain's CDR3 is CASRGGVNTEAFF. CDR3 in DNA: TGTGCCAGCAGAGGGGGGGTCAACACTGAAGCTTTCTTT.